Listed below are T cell receptor beta chains from one sample, sequenced in a study of cytomegalovirus exposure and HLA in healthy donors. Generated by immunoSEQ multiplex PCR, the TCRdb table keeps only in-frame clones and is missing some. The data hold some 64,000 clones, with around 97% observed a single time. The specimen sequenced was PBMCs. These receptor sequences come from a woman under 30 in good health and CMV-seropositive. The CDR3 runs from the conserved cysteine through the conserved F or W. The order of the fields is V gene, D gene, clone size, J gene, CDR3 DNA, CDR3 protein. D genes are given only for firm matches. Part of the rows lack a size; the others show once, few, many or a class for expanded clones.

TRBV19	TRBD2	-	TRBJ2-1	TGTGCCAGTAGTATAGATCGCGGGAGCTCCTACAATGAGCAGTTCTTC	CASSIDRGSSYNEQFF
TRBV11-2	-	-	TRBJ2-7	TGTGCCAGCAGCTTCGAGGGCTACGAGCAGTACTTC	CASSFEGYEQYF
TRBV2	TRBD2	once	TRBJ2-3	TGTGCCAGCAGCGCTAGCGGGAGCACAGATACGCAGTATTTT	CASSASGSTDTQYF
TRBV7-9	TRBD1	once	TRBJ2-7	TGTGCCAGCAGCGGGGGACAGGGGGCGCGAGGCGGGAGCTACGAGCAGTACTTC	CASSGGQGARGGSYEQYF
TRBV7-6	-	-	TRBJ2-5	TGTGCCAGCAGCTTAAACCCAGCGGGCCAAGAGACCCAGTACTTC	CASSLNPAGQETQYF
TRBV30	-	-	TRBJ2-5	TGTGCCTGTGCAGGGAAAGAGACCCAGTACTTC	CACAGKETQYF
TRBV4-1	TRBD2	-	TRBJ2-3	TGCGCCAGCAGCCACATAGCGGGAGGGCCCCCAGATACGCAGTATTTT	CASSHIAGGPPDTQYF
TRBV19	-	-	TRBJ2-5	TGTGCCAGTAGTAAAGGGGGCCAGTACTTC	CASSKGGQYF
TRBV11-2	TRBD1	-	TRBJ2-7	TGTGCCAGCAGCTTCTCCGGGACAGGGTCTTACGAGCAGTACTTC	CASSFSGTGSYEQYF
TRBV28	-	-	TRBJ1-4	TGTGCCAGCAGTCCGGGTTGGGGGACTCTTGAAAAACTGTTTTTT	CASSPGWGTLEKLFF
TRBV5-1	-	-	TRBJ2-5	TGCGCCAGCAGGTTCAAAGAGACCCAGTACTTC	CASRFKETQYF
TRBV19	TRBD2	-	TRBJ2-4	TGTGCCAGTCTCGGCGGCGGGAGTGCCAAAAACATTCAGTACTTC	CASLGGGSAKNIQYF
TRBV7-3	TRBD1	-	TRBJ2-1	TGTGCCAGCAGCTCAGGACAGGGGGGCAGCGGACTTAACAATGAGCAGTTCTTC	CASSSGQGGSGLNNEQFF
TRBV25-1	TRBD1	-	TRBJ1-5	TGTGCCAGCAGTGAGACAGGGGCTAGCAATCAGCCCCAGCATTTT	CASSETGASNQPQHF
TRBV28	TRBD2	-	TRBJ2-5	TGTGCCAGCAGTTTACTAGCGGGAGGAGAGACCCAGTACTTC	CASSLLAGGETQYF
TRBV10-3	-	-	TRBJ1-2	TGTGCCATCAGTGGGTCGCATCGGGGGGATAACTATGGCTACACCTTC	CAISGSHRGDNYGYTF
TRBV7-9	-	once	TRBJ2-7	TGTGCCAGCAGCTTGCCAATGAGCCCTGTAGCGGCACTAGACTACGAGCAGTACTTC	CASSLPMSPVAALDYEQYF
TRBV11-3	TRBD1	-	TRBJ1-3	TGTGCCAGCAGCTTTGATGACAGGGCAGGAAACACCATATATTTT	CASSFDDRAGNTIYF
TRBV2	TRBD1	-	TRBJ2-1	TGTGCCAGCAGCAGGACAGGGGACAATGGGCAGTTCTTC	CASSRTGDNGQFF
TRBV27	TRBD1	-	TRBJ1-5	TGTGCCAGCAGTTCCCGACAGGGGATGTTTCAGCCCCAGCATTTT	CASSSRQGMFQPQHF
TRBV14	TRBD1	once	TRBJ1-2	TGTGCCAGCAGCCAATTTGACAGGGGCGTTCGGGGCTACACCTTC	CASSQFDRGVRGYTF
TRBV7-6	-	-	TRBJ2-3	TGTGCCAGCAGCCCTTCCATGATTCGGGCGGGTAGATCAGATACGCAGTATTTT	CASSPSMIRAGRSDTQYF
TRBV28	-	-	TRBJ2-2	TGTGCCAGCAGTTCCGACAGGAGGAACACCGGGGAGCTGTTTTTT	CASSSDRRNTGELFF
TRBV27	TRBD2	-	TRBJ2-2	TGTGCCAGCAGGACGACTAGCGGGAGATACACCGGGGAGCTGTTTTTT	CASRTTSGRYTGELFF
TRBV29-1	-	-	TRBJ2-7	TGCAGCGCCTTGAGGAGGCCAACCTACGAGCAGTACTTC	CSALRRPTYEQYF
TRBV4-1	TRBD1	-	TRBJ2-7	TGCGCCAGCAGCCTCGTGGACAGGGACTACGAGCAGTACTTC	CASSLVDRDYEQYF
TRBV28	TRBD2	once	TRBJ2-1	TGTGCCAGCAGTTTAGGCTGGGGGCGGGGGGTCTTC	CASSLGWGRGVF
TRBV4-1	-	-	TRBJ2-7	TGCGCCAGCAGCCAAGAACTGCCTTACGAGCAGTACTTC	CASSQELPYEQYF
TRBV10-2	-	once	TRBJ2-1	TGCGCCAGCAGTGAGTTGGACAGCACTGCTCACAATGAGCAGTTCTTC	CASSELDSTAHNEQFF
TRBV14	TRBD2	-	TRBJ2-1	TGTGCCAGCAGCCCGGGACTAGCGGATGAGCAGTTCTTC	CASSPGLADEQFF
TRBV6-1	TRBD1	-	TRBJ1-2	TGTGCCAGCAGTGTGGGACTAAGGATTACAGGGGGCAGAGGCTACACCTTC	CASSVGLRITGGRGYTF
TRBV7-3	-	-	TRBJ2-2	TGTGCCAGCAGCTTAACGACACTAGCTGGGGGGGAGCTGTTTTTT	CASSLTTLAGGELFF
TRBV27	-	-	TRBJ2-2	TGTGCCAGCAGTTCCGACGGAACGAACACCGGGGGGCTGTTTTTT	CASSSDGTNTGGLFF
TRBV10-3	-	-	TRBJ1-1	TGTGCCATCGGTCGGGGGGCAAACACTGAAGCTTTCTTT	CAIGRGANTEAFF
TRBV27	-	-	TRBJ2-7	TGTGCCAGCAGTTTATTTTCCAGGGATAGCTACGAGCAGTACTTC	CASSLFSRDSYEQYF
TRBV28	-	-	TRBJ2-3	TGTGCCAGCAGTTATGGCGTTATTCTAGGGAGCGATACGCAGTATTTT	CASSYGVILGSDTQYF
TRBV10-3	-	-	TRBJ1-3	TGTGCCATCAGTGAGTCAATGAGAAGTGGAAACACCATATATTTT	CAISESMRSGNTIYF
TRBV19	-	-	TRBJ1-1	TGTGCCAGTAGAGGACTATCCTCTTTTATGAACACTGAAGCTTTCTTT	CASRGLSSFMNTEAFF
TRBV6-1	-	-	TRBJ2-1	TGTGCCAGCAGTGAATTCACAGGGACCCACAATGAGCAGTTCTTC	CASSEFTGTHNEQFF
TRBV6-1	-	-	TRBJ2-7	TGTGCCAGCAGCGAACCCGGGTACGAGCAGTACTTC	CASSEPGYEQYF
TRBV25-1	TRBD2	-	TRBJ2-3	TGTGCCAGCAGTGAATATAGAGCGGGCGGGAGCGCAGATACGCAGTATTTT	CASSEYRAGGSADTQYF
TRBV5-8	TRBD1	-	TRBJ1-5	TGTGCCAGCAGCACTGACAGGGGAGGCAATCAGCCCCAGCATTTT	CASSTDRGGNQPQHF
TRBV29-1	-	-	TRBJ2-7	TGCAGCGTTGATTCCGGGAGCTCCTACGAGCAGTACTTC	CSVDSGSSYEQYF
TRBV7-9	TRBD1	-	TRBJ2-7	TGTGCCAGCAGCATACTCAGGGCTCGACAGGGTGGGGGATACGAGCAGTACTTC	CASSILRARQGGGYEQYF
TRBV6-1	-	-	TRBJ1-1	TGTGCCAGCACCGAGATAAGGAACACTGAAGCTTTCTTT	CASTEIRNTEAFF
TRBV4-1	-	-	TRBJ2-7	TGCGCCAGCAGCCAGATGGGGTTAGACAGCTACGAGCAGTACTTC	CASSQMGLDSYEQYF
TRBV7-3	TRBD1	-	TRBJ2-1	TGTGCCAGCAGCAGGACAGGGGGCGAAGAGCAGTTCTTC	CASSRTGGEEQFF
TRBV29-1	-	-	TRBJ2-7	TGCAGCGTTGATGTAGCGGAGACCTCCTACGAGCAGTACTTC	CSVDVAETSYEQYF
TRBV28	-	-	TRBJ1-1	TGTGCCAGCAGCTTCAGTGTGAACACTGAAGCTTTCTTT	CASSFSVNTEAFF
TRBV27	-	-	TRBJ2-5	TGTGCCAGCAGTTTATCTGAGGGGGAAGAGACCCAGTACTTC	CASSLSEGEETQYF
TRBV2	-	-	TRBJ2-3	TGTGCCAGCAGCGGAGAAAGACAGGATACGCAGTATTTT	CASSGERQDTQYF
TRBV6-1	-	-	TRBJ1-1	TGTGCCAGCAGTGAAAGGGGACACGGGAACACTGAAGCTTTCTTT	CASSERGHGNTEAFF
TRBV28	-	-	TRBJ2-5	-	CASSTSGQARETQYF
TRBV10-3	TRBD1	-	TRBJ2-2	TGTGCCATCAGTGAGCTGGGACAGGGAACCGGGGAGCTGTTTTTT	CAISELGQGTGELFF
TRBV25-1	TRBD2	-	TRBJ2-7	TGTGCCAGCAGTGGACTAGCGGGATATGAGCAGTACTTC	CASSGLAGYEQYF